This T cell receptor (beta chain) appears in the sequencing data of a study of tumor-infiltrating lymphocytes in primary liver carcinoma. Study as a whole: The patient group consisted of men and women aged 30 to 69 years. Tumors, staged T1-T3 N0M0, spanned roughly 4 to 11 cm. Productive TCRbeta reads per sample were roughly 3.5 to 7.13 million, not differing by tissue.

With a constant-region primer, TCR beta cDNA was made from approximately 520 ng of total RNA. ARM-PCR, slightly modified, supplied the TCR beta libraries through three nested multiplex PCR rounds. In the first two PCR rounds, TRBV1-TRBV30 forward primers were paired with a C-beta reverse primer, and each round lasted about 10 cycles. TCRdb redid the calling of the multiplex PCR reads with MiXCR, one entry per CDR3 protein. The sample yields 99,000 or so distinct CDR3 sequences, roughly 80% seen once. Without any cell sorting, about 18-31 mg of bulk tissue yielded co-extracted RNA and DNA. Details on this clonotype: A read error may produce the germline difference seen at one junction end.

Germline V gene sequence: CDR1 MNHNS, CDR2 SASEGT. The CDR3 has 13 residues. The receptor was derived from a man aged 40-49 years with primary liver carcinoma and hepatitis B virus infection. The chain carries TRBV6-1 and TRBJ2-7; 7 bases are shared with TRBD2. The sequenced material came from liver tumor tissue from sampling region 3. Subset: tumor region T3, left-lateral pole. The CDR3: CASSVSGDYEQYF. The CDR3 DNA reads as TGTGCCAGTAGTGTGAGCGGGGACTACGAGCAGTACTTC.